The following is a T cell receptor beta chain sequence with its context. This clonotype has a handful of counts. Its specific antigen is unknown. No clone much larger than this one lies a single base away; base qualities are absent. The data were obtained in a study of blood T cells in healthy people across ages (dated by TCRdb to the mid-2010s). Turning to the overall study: In model experiments, roughly one uniquely barcoded TCR beta cDNA molecule per two T cells was captured by template switching. Age-related changes in TCR beta repertoire diversity were measured in the study by deep sequencing normalized with unique cDNA molecular identifiers. The donors were split into four age groups: young (average about 16 years), middle-aged (roughly 39), aged (more than 60) and long-lived (roughly 86). To avoid experimental bias, donors of different ages were randomly spread across the sequencing lanes. The study analyzed two additional independent replicas of 1 million unique cDNA reads from the same blood draw for two donors, one aged 18 to 29 and one aged 80 or older. Overall study results and their limits: Because profiling used bulk unsorted PBMCs, naive and antigen-experienced compartments could not be compared conclusively. The long-lived group showed more naive CD4+ T cells, fewer expanded clones and increased TCR diversity than the aged group, suggesting age selection. Estimates of total diversity based on one million sequenced T cells were considered lower bounds and underestimates. Observed TCR beta diversity per million T cells fell roughly linearly with age, and a significant reduction was already apparent by age around 39. Because donor CMV infection status was unknown, age-related changes in expanded clonotypes were potentially confounded. There was a strong correlation between observed TCR beta diversity and the percentage of naive T cells measured by flow cytometry.

Relative to germline, V is 8 bases shorter and J is 0 bases shorter, with 11 bases between their ends. The CDR3 sequence holds 15 residues, the cysteine and phenylalanine included. The CDR3 DNA has 45 bases and is translated from base 1. From a lookup of the germline V gene, CDR1 and CDR2 are SNHLY and FYNNEI. Libraries were built with 5' RACE. Sequencing used an Illumina HiSeq 2500. A second PCR of about 6 to 11 cycles was performed with a sample-barcoded 5' primer and a J-beta primer mix. Each TCR beta cDNA molecule received a unique molecular identifier from a template-switch 5' adaptor carrying 12 random nucleotides. Each sample yielded at least 3 million CDR3-containing paired-end reads. All of the RNA was converted into first-strand cDNA using the Mint cDNA synthesis kit, with a TRBC-specific oligonucleotide serving as the primer. All cDNA was treated with uracil-DNA glycosylase and then went through a first 18-cycle PCR with the universal primers M1SS and BC2_uni_R. As for the authors' bioinformatics: Normalization of each sample was performed by random selection of 1 million high-quality reads, each carrying a distinct molecular identifier. Reads with shared molecular identifiers were discarded instead of being binned into consensus sequences. MiTCR, set to a Q25 quality threshold and the strictest error-elimination algorithm, was used for CDR3 identification, clonotype clustering and error correction. A nonparametric unseen species model with Euler transformation was used to estimate a lower bound on total TCR beta diversity. Using fastp trimming at Q25 and MiXCR clonotype assembly, TCRdb reanalyzed the public sequencing data and kept in-frame beta chains. Every CDR3 protein is listed once, alongside the most common genes and DNA of its rows. It is TCRdb's table, rather than the study itself, that gives the V and J calls and clone size. Counted in this sample were 800,000 to 950,000 distinct CDR3 sequences; about 48% of them appeared once. In total, the top ten clones hold about an eighth of the sample.

Systemically healthy Caucasian individuals from Russia, approximately 39 in total and aged roughly 6 to 95 years, were included as donors. Each donor gave approximately 10 milliliters of peripheral blood, collected into EDTA-treated Vacutainer tubes. Ficoll-Paque density-gradient centrifugation was used to isolate PBMCs, with at least 7 million per sample. Trizol reagent was used to extract total RNA from the PBMCs, yielding at least 5 micrograms per sample. For every donor, flow cytometry on a PBMC aliquot measured the percentage of naive CD45RAhigh/CD27high T cells. This receptor chain uses TRBV2 and TRBJ2-6; the D gene lacks a confident call. Sequencing used blood. The sequence came from a man younger than 45 in good health. The DNA sequence is given as TGTGCCAGCTCGAGGTGGAGCTCTGGGGCCAACGTCCTGACTTTC. This is translated as CASSRWSSGANVLTF.